The 13 T cell receptor beta chains presented below share a single source sample, sequenced in a study of blood T cell repertoires in COVID-19. Here immunoSEQ multiplex PCR was the method, and the copy in TCRdb shows in-frame clones only, minus some. The table shows fewer than 60,000 clones, with approximately 90% occurring only once. The specimen was peripheral blood. The receptor set was obtained from a woman in her fifties or sixties with COVID-19, enrolled during active disease.

The chain uses TRBV2 and TRBJ2-1; 8 nucleotides line up with TRBD1. This CDR3 spans 13 amino acids. The germline V gene encodes CDR1 SNHLY and CDR2 FYNNEI. V gave up 6 bases and J gave up 14 bases; unmatched junction bases: 12. As DNA, the CDR3 is TGTGCCAGCAGAGGGGACAGGTTGTTTGAAAAGTTCTTC. Its protein product is CASRGDRLFEKFF.

V usage is TRBV6-6 and J usage is TRBJ1-2; unclear D gene. The CDR3 consists of 16 residues. Trimming removed 3 bases at V and 2 bases at J, with 16 bases between. CDR1 and CDR2 (germline): MNHNY, SVGAGI (reference sequence). The CDR3 loop is CASSYWRETNNYGYTF. The CDR3 DNA sequence: TGTGCCAGCAGTTATTGGCGGGAAACAAACAACTATGGCTACACCTTC.

This clone was counted between two and nine times. The rearrangement joins TRBV29-1 to TRBJ2-1; D uncertain. V lost 3 bases and J 6 bases, leaving 6 bases between the germline ends. Germline loops: CDR1 SQVTM, CDR2 ANQGSEA. The CDR3 has 11 residues. Here the CDR3 reads CSVDLVNEQFF. The CDR3 DNA reads TGCAGCGTTGATCTAGTCAATGAGCAGTTCTTC.

This chain joins TRBV6-6 and TRBJ2-7; 10 positions match TRBD2. V lost 4 bases, J lost 1 base, and 7 bases stayed unmatched. The CDR3 has 16 amino acids. Germline CDR1 is MNHNY and CDR2 is SVGAGI (reference sequence). The CDR3 here is CASSLSLGLASYEQYF. In DNA form, the CDR3 reads TGTGCCAGCAGTTTGTCCTTGGGACTAGCGTCCTACGAGCAGTACTTC.

The chain links TRBV28 to TRBJ2-1; 11 bases map to TRBD2. CDR1 and CDR2 (germline): MDHEN, SYDVKM. V shed 6 bases, J shed 4 bases, and the junction held 5 bases outside the gene matches. CDR3 length: 15 amino acids. The CDR3 DNA sequence: TGTGCCAGCAGAGTAGCGGGAGGGCCTTACAATGAGCAGTTCTTC. This codes for CASRVAGGPYNEQFF.

The chain is built from TRBV25-1 and TRBJ1-1, with D perhaps TRBD1 (6 bases). CDR1 is MGHDK and CDR2 is SYGVNS in the germline V gene. The CDR3 contains 13 residues. Deletions cut 4 bases from V and 3 bases from J, with 9 bases between. CDR3 DNA sequence: TGTGCCAGCAGTGTACAGGGATACACTGAAGCTTTCTTT. Its protein product is CASSVQGYTEAFF.

The gene calls are TRBV7-8 and TRBJ1-2; TRBD1 matches at 7 bases. The CDR3 runs 15 residues. CDR1 is SGHVS, CDR2 FQNEAQ, per germline. V was clipped by 6 bases and J by 7 bases; unmatched bases: 14. CDR3: CASSSDPGGYIGYTF. Here the CDR3 DNA reads TGTGCCAGCAGTTCCGATCCAGGGGGTTATATTGGCTACACCTTC.

This chain connects TRBV27 to TRBJ2-7; TRBD1 matches 8 bases. This CDR3 is 16 amino acids long. The V and J ends lost 4 bases and 5 bases, in that order; junction bases with no gene match: 13. From germline, CDR1 is MNHEY and CDR2 SMNVEV (reference sequence). The CDR3 DNA reads as TGTGCCAGCAGTTCCCCCCAGGGGGCTAGGCTCCACGAGCAGTACTTC. Protein: CASSSPQGARLHEQYF.

In the case of this clone: One end of the junction does not line up with germline, which may come from a read error. The chain uses TRBV27 and TRBJ2-7; D is undetermined. Germline lookup yields CDR1 MNHEY and CDR2 SMNVEV (reference sequence). This CDR3 is 13 amino acids long. The CDR3 loop is CASSHRSSYEQCF. DNA of the CDR3: TGTGCCAGCAGTCATAGGAGCTCCTACGAGCAGTGCTTC.

With regard to this clone: One junction end does not reproduce the germline sequence, and a read error may be involved. The rearrangement links TRBV28 to TRBJ1-2; D may be TRBD1 (6 bases). The CDR3 is 11 amino acids. Germline V gives CDR1 MDHEN, CDR2 SYDVKM. The CDR3 region is CASSLVGQINF. In DNA, the CDR3 is TGTGCCAGCAGTTTAGTGGGACAAATCAACTTC.

V is TRBV5-6 and J is TRBJ1-6; a possible D gene is TRBD1 (5 bases). Trimming stripped 4 bases from V and 8 bases from J, with 16 bases between. CDR3 length: 15 residues. Germline loops: CDR1 SGHDT, CDR2 YYEEEE. The DNA for the CDR3 is TGTGCCAGCAGCCTGGGGACTCGTCCATATTCACCCCTCCACTTT. Protein sequence: CASSLGTRPYSPLHF. Complete variable domain (other parts from reference TRBV5-6 and TRBJ1-6): DAGVTQSPTHLIKTRGQQVTLRCSPKSGHDTVSWYQQALGQGPQFIFQYYEEEERQRGNFPDRFSGHQFPNYSSELNVNALLLGDSALYLCASSLGTRPYSPLHFGNGTRLTVT.

V is TRBV3-1 (or the pseudogene TRBV3-2) and J is TRBJ1-2, with TRBD1 identical over 7 bases. The CDR3 sequence is 14 residues long. With 4 bases clipped from V and 2 bases from J, the junction kept 4 bases outside the gene matches. The germline V gene has CDR1 LGHDT and CDR2 YNNKEL (reference sequence). CDR3 nucleotides: TGTGCCAGCAGCCCTGCGGGACAGAACTATGGCTACACCTTC. Translated: CASSPAGQNYGYTF.

V is TRBV28 and J is TRBJ2-1; D might be TRBD2 (5 bases). Germline V gives CDR1 MDHEN, CDR2 SYDVKM. This CDR3 has 14 residues. The germline V and J ends were trimmed by 5 bases and 7 bases, with 15 bases remaining between them. The CDR3 reads CASSPPGKKNEQFF. CDR3 nucleotides: TGTGCCAGCAGTCCACCGGGGAAAAAGAATGAGCAGTTCTTC.